The 3 T cell receptor beta chains in this list originate from one sample, sequenced in a study of cytomegalovirus exposure and HLA in healthy donors. Primers: 60 Vbeta forward and 13 Jbeta reverse. The method was immunoSEQ multiplex PCR; TCRdb's version includes in-frame clones alone and lacks a portion of them. The sample shows some 35,000 clones, approximately 55% of them seen only once. The specimen was PBMCs. All receptors derive from a woman in her 40s in good health and CMV-seropositive.

The chain links TRBV6-5 to TRBJ1-1; possibly TRBD1 for D (6 bases). The CDR3 contains 13 residues. With 6 bases removed from V and 5 bases from J, the gap between germline ends came to 13 bases. The V gene's germline CDR1 is MNHEY and CDR2 SVGAGI. The CDR3 DNA reads as TGTGCCAGCAGAGTAGACCAGGGGACTGAAGCTTTCTTT. Its translation: CASRVDQGTEAFF.

This rearrangement joins TRBV6-4 to TRBJ2-1, with D possibly matching TRBD1 (7 bases). Germline V gives CDR1 MRHNA, CDR2 SNTAGT. The CDR3 consists of 16 residues. V lost 0 bases and J lost 7, with 16 bases in between. CDR3 residues: CASSDSLEGAGNEQFF. Here the CDR3 DNA reads TGTGCCAGCAGTGACTCTCTAGAGGGGGCGGGAAATGAGCAGTTCTTC.

This clone appeared a few times. This chain links TRBV10-3 with TRBJ1-6; 7 bases are shared with TRBD1. The V segment lost 6 bases and the J segment 5 bases; nucleotides outside the gene matches: 4. The V gene's germline CDR1 is ENHRY and CDR2 SYGVKD. This CDR3 is built from 14 residues. This chain's CDR3 is CAIRGDSDNSPLHF. Written as DNA, the CDR3 is TGTGCCATCAGGGGGGACAGCGATAATTCACCCCTCCACTTT.